This entry is about one T cell receptor beta chain. Authors' analysis steps: The authors estimated nucleated cell counts from reference gene primer amplification. The table came from immunoSEQ multiplex PCR; TCRdb's copy has only in-frame clones and leaves some out. That table is the source of V, J and clone size, and D and trimming were worked out from the DNA. The repertoire holds tens of thousands of clones, about nine tenths seen once, with about 6.2% in the top ten. These data belong to a study of blood T cell repertoires in COVID-19. This TCR was sampled from a middle-aged man with acute or convalescent COVID-19. The specimen was peripheral blood.

CDR3 sequence (DNA): TGTGCCAGCAGCTTAGCGCGGGACAGGGTACGCAATGAGCAGTTCTTC. It translates to CASSLARDRVRNEQFF. The chain links TRBV11-1 to TRBJ2-1; 9 bases map to TRBD1. Trimming at V came to 0 bases and at J to 6 bases, leaving 6 bases not matched to a gene. Germline V CDR1 and CDR2: SGHAT, FQDESV (reference sequence). The CDR3 runs 16 residues.